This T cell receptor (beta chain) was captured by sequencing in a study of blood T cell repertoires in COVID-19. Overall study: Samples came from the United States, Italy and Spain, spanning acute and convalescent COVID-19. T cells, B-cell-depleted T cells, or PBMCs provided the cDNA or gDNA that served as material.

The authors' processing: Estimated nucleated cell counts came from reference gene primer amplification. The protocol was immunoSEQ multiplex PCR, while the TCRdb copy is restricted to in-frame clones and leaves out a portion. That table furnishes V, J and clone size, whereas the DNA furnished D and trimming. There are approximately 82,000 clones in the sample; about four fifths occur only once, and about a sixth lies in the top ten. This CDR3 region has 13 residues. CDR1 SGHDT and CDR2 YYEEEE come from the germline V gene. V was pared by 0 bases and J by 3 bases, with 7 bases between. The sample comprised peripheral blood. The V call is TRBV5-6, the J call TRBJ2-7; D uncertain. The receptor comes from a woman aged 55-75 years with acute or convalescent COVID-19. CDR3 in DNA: TGTGCCAGCAGCTTGGACCAGTTCTACGAGCAGTACTTC. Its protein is CASSLDQFYEQYF.